One and the same sample provided the 20 T cell receptor beta chains below, sequenced in a study of cytomegalovirus exposure and HLA in healthy donors. With 60 Vbeta and 13 Jbeta primers, the PCR was carried out. Profiled with immunoSEQ multiplex PCR; TCRdb holds only in-frame clones, not every one. Of 90,000 to 120,000 clones listed, about 75% were seen once; the top ten hold 5.8%. Sequencing input: PBMCs. These receptors were taken from a man in his fifties or sixties in good health and CMV-seropositive.

V usage is TRBV21-1 and J usage is TRBJ1-5; the listed D gene, TRBD1, was not tested against the DNA. TRBV21-1 is annotated as a pseudogene. The CDR3 is 18 amino acids. CDR3: CASRDPGQDPNSNQPQHF. For the CDR3, the DNA is TGTGCCAGCAGAGACCCGGGACAGGACCCCAATAGCAATCAGCCCCAGCATTTT.

The J gene is TRBJ2-2, the V gene TRBV11-3; the match to TRBD1 covers 7 bases. The germline V gene has CDR1 SGHNT and CDR2 YENEEA. The CDR3 runs 14 residues. Trimming removed 5 bases from V and 2 bases from J; junction bases left unmatched: 2. This CDR3 is CASSDRDNTGELFF. The CDR3 DNA follows: TGTGCCAGCAGCGACAGGGACAACACCGGGGAGCTGTTTTTT.

The chain couples TRBV19 to TRBJ2-3, with 10 bases fitting TRBD2. The V gene's germline CDR1 is LNHDA and CDR2 SQIVND (reference sequence). The CDR3 loop spans 17 amino acids. Losses at the gene ends were 9 bases for V and 0 bases for J; bases not matched to a gene: 12. DNA of the CDR3: TGTGCCAGCAGTGGTAGGGCTAGCGGGGGTAGCACAGATACGCAGTATTTT. This encodes CASSGRASGGSTDTQYF.

The V gene is TRBV28, the J gene TRBJ1-5; D is perhaps TRBD1 (5 bases). The CDR3 length is 14 residues. Germline CDR1 MDHEN, CDR2 SYDVKM. V lost 5 bases and J 4 bases, leaving 12 bases between the germline ends. The CDR3 nucleotides read TGTGCCAGCAGTCGTGCCCCAGGGAATCAGCCCCAGCATTTT. This sequence encodes CASSRAPGNQPQHF.

A few counts support this clone. The chain links TRBV9 to TRBJ2-7; the D is unclear. Germline V CDR1 and CDR2: SGDLS, YYNGEE. The V and J ends lost 0 bases and 1 base respectively, with 11 bases between them. The CDR3 spans 15 residues. The CDR3 region has the DNA TGTGCCAGCAGCGTAGGGTGGCTGCCGTCCTACGAGCAGTACTTC. Its protein product is CASSVGWLPSYEQYF.

This rearrangement joins TRBV7-9 to TRBJ1-1; D is ambiguous. Germline V lookup: CDR1 SEHNR, CDR2 FQNEAQ (reference sequence). V was cut by 3 bases and J by 7 bases, with 6 bases left in between. This CDR3 region has 11 residues. The CDR3 DNA follows: TGTGCCAGCAGCTTTGGCGGTGAAGCTTTCTTT. Protein sequence: CASSFGGEAFF.

The V call is TRBV30, the J call TRBJ1-1; D not certain. This CDR3 spans 14 amino acids. Germline loops: CDR1 GTSNPN, CDR2 SVGIG (reference sequence). V lost 2 bases, J lost 3 bases, and 13 bases lay in between. The CDR3 nucleotides are TGTGCCTGGAGTCGGGGAGCTTTTTACACTGAAGCTTTCTTT. The encoded protein is CAWSRGAFYTEAFF.

This chain joins TRBV28 and TRBJ2-3; tentative D call: TRBD2 (6 bases). Between the trimmed V and J ends, which lost 4 bases and 4 bases, there was a span of 6 bases. The CDR3 runs 12 residues. Germline CDR1 reads MDHEN; CDR2 reads SYDVKM. The CDR3 spells CASSWRADTQYF. The CDR3 nucleotides are TGTGCCAGCAGTTGGAGGGCAGATACGCAGTATTTT.

The chain is built from TRBV5-6 and TRBJ1-4; TRBD1 might be the D (5 bases). Trimming stripped 6 bases from V and 8 bases from J, with 17 bases between. The CDR3 contains 14 residues. In germline, CDR1 is SGHDT, CDR2 YYEEEE. Here the CDR3 reads CASKTSGGLEKLFF. The CDR3 coding sequence is TGTGCCAGCAAAACCTCGGGGGGGTTGGAAAAACTGTTTTTT.

The rearrangement links TRBV7-3 to TRBJ2-1; the D gene is possibly TRBD1 (6 bases). Germline values: CDR1 SGHTA, CDR2 FQGTGA. Trimming shortened V by 2 bases and J by 2 bases, and 7 bases separated the two germline ends. CDR3 size: 14 residues. CDR3 amino acids: CASSLQGTYNEQFF. CDR3 nucleotides: TGTGCCAGCAGCTTACAGGGGACCTACAATGAGCAGTTCTTC.

This sequence joins TRBV7-2 and TRBJ2-3, with TRBD2 matching 12 bases. V dropped 0 bases and J dropped 5; count of bases not matched to a gene: 6. The CDR3 spans 17 residues. The V gene's germline CDR1 is SGHTA and CDR2 FQGNSA. This CDR3 reads CASSLALTSGGIDTQYF. The CDR3 DNA reads as TGTGCCAGCAGCTTAGCTCTGACTAGCGGGGGCATAGATACGCAGTATTTT.

The genes are TRBV12-5 and TRBJ2-3; TRBD1 matches 8 bases. The germline V gene encodes CDR1 LGHNT and CDR2 FRNRAP. V shed 5 bases and J 3 bases; nucleotides not matched to a gene: 7. The CDR3 has 15 residues. The CDR3, as DNA: TGTGCTAGTGGTAGGGACAGGCAGGAGACAGATACGCAGTATTTT. Translation: CASGRDRQETDTQYF. The full variable domain, its missing parts supplied by reference TRBV12-5 and TRBJ2-3, is DARVTQTPRHKVTEMGQEVTMRCQPILGHNTVFWYRQTMMQGLELLAYFRNRAPLDDSGMPKDRFSAEMPDATLATLKIQPSEPRDSAVYFCASGRDRQETDTQYFGPGTRLTVL.

In DNA form, the CDR3 reads TGTGCCAGCTCACCAGGGACTGACTCAACGTACAATGAGCAGTTCTTC. Amino acids: CASSPGTDSTYNEQFF. This rearrangement joins TRBV18 to TRBJ2-1, with a weak D call TRBD2 (6 bases). The V gene's germline CDR1 is KGHSH and CDR2 LQKENI. There are 16 residues in the CDR3. V lost 2 bases and J lost 4, with 15 bases in between. Complete variable domain (other parts from reference TRBV18 and TRBJ2-1): NAGVMQNPRHLVRRRGQEARLRCSPMKGHSHVYWYRQLPEEGLKFMVYLQKENIIDESGMPKERFSAEFPKEGPSILRIQQVVRGDSAAYFCASSPGTDSTYNEQFFGPGTRLTVL.

The chain uses TRBV7-2 and TRBJ1-3, with 8 bases that match TRBD1. This CDR3 is built from 15 residues. After removal of 5 bases from V and 7 bases from J, the junction contained 10 bases not matched to a gene. The germline CDR1 and CDR2 sequences are SGHTA and FQGNSA. The CDR3 here is CASSPGGPQGNTIYF. CDR3 sequence (DNA): TGTGCCAGCAGCCCAGGGGGCCCTCAGGGGAACACCATATATTTT.

As for this clone: The junction departs from germline at one end; a sequencing error may be responsible. The rearrangement uses TRBV7-9 and TRBJ2-7; D uncertain. Per the germline V gene, CDR1 is SEHNR and CDR2 is FQNEAQ (reference sequence). The CDR3 contains 13 residues. CDR3 loop: CSSTLAGSYEQYF. CDR3 nucleotide sequence: TGTTCCAGCACCCTGGCAGGTTCCTACGAGCAGTACTTC.

The V and J genes are TRBV2 and TRBJ2-7; TRBD2 matches 11 bases. CDR1 is SNHLY, CDR2 FYNNEI, per germline. The V gene end was trimmed by 4 bases and the J gene end by 7 bases; junction bases not matched to a gene: 9. The CDR3 length is 15 residues. The CDR3 spells CASSVTSGAVSEQYF. DNA of the CDR3: TGTGCCAGCAGTGTGACTAGCGGGGCCGTATCTGAGCAGTACTTC.

J is TRBJ1-5 and V is TRBV6-1, with D tentatively TRBD1 (6 bases). The length of the CDR3 is 15 residues. CDR1 is MNHNS, CDR2 SASEGT, per germline. The V and J ends lost 6 bases and 1 base respectively, with 13 bases between them. CDR3 in amino acids: CASSLGGVSNQPQHF. The CDR3 region has the DNA TGTGCCAGCAGCCTAGGGGGGGTCAGCAATCAGCCCCAGCATTTT.

V usage is TRBV7-8 and J usage is TRBJ1-3; 7 bases agree with TRBD1. Germline CDR1 is SGHVS and CDR2 is FQNEAQ. V lost 1 base, J lost 5 bases, and 2 bases stayed unmatched. The CDR3 is 14 residues long. CDR3 coding DNA: TGTGCCAGCAGCTTAGAGACAGGGAGAAACACCATATATTTT. This translates into CASSLETGRNTIYF.

This chain links TRBV7-6 with TRBJ2-7; the match to TRBD1 covers 9 bases. Germline loops: CDR1 SGHVS, CDR2 FNYEAQ. The CDR3 loop spans 14 amino acids. With 4 bases clipped from V and 6 bases from J, the junction kept 7 bases outside the gene matches. The CDR3 DNA reads TGTGCCAGCAGCTCCGGGACAGGGCATGTCGAGCAGTACTTC. The encoded protein is CASSSGTGHVEQYF.

J is TRBJ1-5 and V is TRBV28; no reliable D call. In germline, CDR1 is MDHEN, CDR2 SYDVKM. Trimming removed 0 bases at V and 1 base at J, with 4 bases between. This CDR3 spans 14 amino acids. In nucleotides, the CDR3 is TGTGCCAGCAGTTTATGGGGCAGCAATCAGCCCCAGCATTTT. This encodes CASSLWGSNQPQHF.